Listed here are 14 T cell receptor beta chains from one sample, sequenced in a study of beta chain features in type 1 diabetes. Expressed TCRB transcripts were sequenced because the entire RNA isolate underwent reverse transcription. Measured with immunoSEQ multiplex PCR; TCRdb has only the in-frame clones, and not every one. The sample yields hundreds of thousands of clones, over 13% seen once. These receptors have no identified antigens. Study-wide points: Shorter TCRB CDR3s, moderately but significantly so, were found in Type 1 diabetes patients in all four CD4+ subsets.

Sequencing input: naive CD4+ T cells from blood. The receptors originated from a man between 18 and 35 years old with type 1 diabetes.

This clone was detected a few times. V gene TRBV7-2 combines with J gene TRBJ2-5, with a tentative D call TRBD1 (7 bases). The CDR3 extends over 15 amino acids. From germline, CDR1 is SGHTA and CDR2 FQGNSA. V was clipped by 5 bases and J by 5 bases, with 18 bases between them. The chain's CDR3 is CASSHQGGAGETQYF. In DNA, the CDR3 is TGTGCCAGCAGCCATCAGGGGGGAGCCGGGGAGACCCAGTACTTC.

This clone was observed a handful of times. V and J are TRBV5-4 and TRBJ2-1, with D possibly matching TRBD2 (6 bases). CDR1 and CDR2 from the germline V gene are SGHNT and YYREEE (reference sequence). The CDR3 has 17 residues. V dropped 4 bases and J dropped 0 bases, with 17 bases sitting between them. DNA of the CDR3: TGTGCCAGCAGCGCGGGGCGGGGCGGGAACTCCTACAATGAGCAGTTCTTC. The encoded protein is CASSAGRGGNSYNEQFF.

The chain is built from TRBV7-9 and TRBJ2-3, with a tentative D call TRBD2 (6 bases). Germline V gene sequence: CDR1 SEHNR, CDR2 FQNEAQ (reference sequence). V was trimmed by 4 bases and J by 4 bases, leaving 6 bases between them. This CDR3 has 12 amino acids. CDR3 loop: CASSSGADTQYF. The CDR3 DNA is TGTGCCAGCAGCTCGGGGGCAGATACGCAGTATTTT.

The chain employs TRBV15 and TRBJ1-2, with 7 bases lining up with TRBD1. Germline CDR1 reads LNHNV; CDR2 reads YYDKDF (reference sequence). Losses at the gene ends were 4 bases for V and 6 bases for J; bases not matched to a gene: 14. The CDR3 contains 16 residues. CDR3 bases: TGTGCCACCAGCACCCATCCGGGACAGCGGCGAGATGGCTACACCTTC. Protein: CATSTHPGQRRDGYTF.

The gene calls are TRBV7-2 and TRBJ2-6, with D hard to call. Germline V CDR1 and CDR2: SGHTA, FQGNSA. The CDR3 loop spans 17 amino acids. Trimming removed 1 base from V and 4 bases from J, with 14 bases in between. CDR3 DNA sequence: TGTGCCAGCAGCTTAGTAAGGGAATTTAAGGGGGCCAACGTCCTGACTTTC. Its protein product is CASSLVREFKGANVLTF.

The chain combines TRBV23-1 with TRBJ1-1; possibly TRBD1 for D (5 bases). TRBV23-1 is noted as an ORF with a role that remains uncertain. The CDR3 runs 16 residues. V was clipped by 3 bases and J by 1 base, with 15 bases between them. DNA for the CDR3: TGCGCCAGCAGTCAGGTGGGGACGGTTACGAACACTGAAGCTTTCTTT. This sequence encodes CASSQVGTVTNTEAFF.

A few counts support this clone. The V call is TRBV28, the J call TRBJ1-2, with 7 bases fitting TRBD1. The CDR3 has 12 residues. After removal of 3 bases from V and 7 bases from J, the junction contained 2 bases not matched to a gene. The germline V gene encodes CDR1 MDHEN and CDR2 SYDVKM. The CDR3 DNA reads TGTGCCAGCAGTTTTTCAGGGGGTGGCTACACCTTC. It specifies CASSFSGGGYTF.

In its sample, this clone was seen a few times. J is TRBJ2-1 and V is TRBV15; D unclear. There are 13 residues in the CDR3. With 3 bases removed from V and 14 bases from J, the gap between germline ends came to 17 bases. Germline V CDR1 and CDR2: LNHNV, YYDKDF (reference sequence). For the CDR3, the DNA is TGTGCCACCAGCAGGAGTAGGGCCGAGAAGGAGTTCTTC. Its translation: CATSRSRAEKEFF.

The chain is built from TRBV5-4 and TRBJ2-5; D remains unclear. This CDR3 contains 12 residues. Trimming removed 5 bases from V and 1 base from J, with 6 bases in between. CDR1 SGHNT and CDR2 YYREEE come from the germline V gene (reference sequence). CDR3 protein: CASSRTQETQYF. CDR3 nucleotide sequence: TGTGCCAGCAGTCGTACCCAAGAGACCCAGTACTTC.

This clone occurred a few times. The rearrangement links TRBV5-4 to TRBJ2-5; D is uncertain. The CDR3 consists of 15 residues. The germline V and J ends were trimmed by 1 base and 1 base, with 11 bases remaining between them. Germline V gives CDR1 SGHNT, CDR2 YYREEE (reference sequence). The CDR3 DNA is TGTGCCAGCAGCTTGCCAGGAATAGGCCAAGAGACCCAGTACTTC. Translated: CASSLPGIGQETQYF.

The chain has TRBV19 and TRBJ2-2; maybe TRBD2 (5 bases). CDR1 is LNHDA and CDR2 is SQIVND in the germline V gene (reference sequence). This CDR3 region has 14 residues. Trimming stripped 6 bases from V and 6 bases from J, with 14 bases between. CDR3 residues: CASRREKEAGELFF. The CDR3 DNA sequence: TGTGCCAGTAGGAGGGAGAAGGAGGCCGGGGAGCTGTTTTTT.

V gene TRBV7-9 combines with J gene TRBJ1-2, with D possibly matching TRBD1 (6 bases). Germline CDR1 SEHNR, CDR2 FQNEAQ (reference sequence). The CDR3 runs 15 residues. V lost 1 base, J lost 0 bases, and 9 bases lay in between. CDR3 DNA sequence: TGTGCCAGCAGCTTAGACCAGGGGACTAACTATGGCTACACCTTC. Residues: CASSLDQGTNYGYTF.

In its sample, this clone was seen a few times. Other DNA sequences from this sample encode an identical CDR3 as well. The J gene is TRBJ2-1, the V gene TRBV29-1; D unresolved. CDR1 is SQVTM, CDR2 ANQGSEA, per germline. Trimming pared 4 bases from V and 4 bases from J, leaving 2 bases between. CDR3 length: 10 amino acids. The CDR3 region is CSVAYNEQFF. The CDR3 DNA sequence: TGCAGCGTTGCATACAATGAGCAGTTCTTC.

This rearrangement joins TRBV5-1 to TRBJ2-3; possibly TRBD1 or TRBD2 for D (5 bases each). The CDR3 length is 13 residues. Germline CDR1 SGHRS, CDR2 YFSETQ. Trimming took off 3 bases at V and 2 bases at J, with 7 bases between the two ends. CDR3 sequence reads: CASSWGSTDTQYF. The CDR3 region has the DNA TGCGCCAGCAGCTGGGGGTCCACAGATACGCAGTATTTT.